The next 24 T cell receptor beta chains were all read from a single sample in a study of OX40 agonist ivuxolimab in advanced cancers. Only in-frame clones appear in the TCRdb table, and some are missing; sequencing was by immunoSEQ multiplex PCR. The sample has roughly 89,000 clones, around 89% seen once. Sequenced here: CD4+ or CD8+ T cells sorted from blood, sampled in a trial of the OX40 agonist ivuxolimab. The receptor set was obtained from an adult with an advanced solid tumor such as melanoma, head and neck, liver or kidney cancer.

The V gene is TRBV18, the J gene TRBJ1-1; 11 nucleotides match TRBD1. J lost 1 base, V lost 5 bases, and 3 bases had no gene match. This CDR3 spans 15 amino acids. Germline-derived CDR1 and CDR2 are KGHSH and LQKENI. The CDR3: CASSNGQGANTEAFF. The CDR3 DNA reads as TGTGCCAGCTCAAACGGACAGGGGGCGAACACTGAAGCTTTCTTT.

Turning to this clone: An end of the junction differs from the germline gene, which may be a read error. The gene calls are TRBV6-5 and TRBJ1-2; no definite D call. Germline CDR1 and CDR2: MNHEY and SVGAGI. CDR3 length equals 12 residues. CDR3 nucleotide sequence: TGTGCCAGCAGCGCGGCGTACTACGGCTACACCTTC. Translating gives CASSAAYYGYTF.

V gene TRBV28 combines with J gene TRBJ2-5; D is undetermined. The end of the DNA is better explained by TRBJ2-7, so the J call may be wrong. Germline CDR1 is MDHEN and CDR2 is SYDVKM. The length of the CDR3 is 14 residues. The CDR3 region is CASSFKFGSYEQYF. CDR3 nucleotide sequence: TGTGCCAGCAGTTTTAAGTTCGGGTCCTACGAGCAGTACTTC.

J is TRBJ2-5 and V is TRBV28; possible D gene TRBD2, 6 bases. The CDR3 is 15 amino acids. Germline assignment: CDR1 MDHEN and CDR2 SYDVKM. Trimming left V 5 bases short and J 4 bases short, with 17 bases between. The CDR3 here is CASSPGGLERETQYF. The CDR3 DNA follows: TGTGCCAGCAGTCCCGGGGGACTGGAGCGAGAGACCCAGTACTTC.

The chain is built from TRBV4-1 and TRBJ2-5; weak D call: TRBD2 (6 bases). The CDR3 is made up of 15 amino acids. Deletions cut 4 bases from V and 2 bases from J, with 14 bases between. CDR1 and CDR2 (germline): MGHRA, YSYEKL. CDR3 loop: CASSLSVAVQETQYF. For the CDR3, the DNA is TGCGCCAGCAGCCTGAGTGTAGCGGTTCAAGAGACCCAGTACTTC.

The rearrangement joins TRBV27 to TRBJ1-2; no clear D. Trimming stripped 4 bases from V and 2 bases from J, with 8 bases between. The CDR3 totals 13 residues. CDR1 is MNHEY and CDR2 is SMNVEV in the germline V gene (reference sequence). In DNA form, the CDR3 reads TGTGCCAGCAGTTGGGCGGAAAACTATGGCTACACCTTC. Amino acids: CASSWAENYGYTF.

The CDR3 DNA follows: TGTGCCAGCAGTCTCCCCTACTCCTACGAGCAGTACTTC. Protein sequence: CASSLPYSYEQYF. This chain uses TRBV27 with TRBJ2-7, with unresolved D. V was trimmed by 5 bases and J by 0 bases, leaving 8 bases between them. CDR1 is MNHEY, CDR2 SMNVEV, per germline (reference sequence). The CDR3 is 13 residues long.

This chain uses TRBV7-2 with TRBJ2-3, with TRBD2 identical over 9 bases. Germline CDR1 SGHTA, CDR2 FQGNSA. The length of the CDR3 is 16 residues. The V and J ends lost 5 bases and 0 bases, in that order; junction bases with no gene match: 6. CDR3 region: CASSPSTSGSTDTQYF. The CDR3 region has the DNA TGTGCCAGCAGCCCTTCGACTAGCGGTAGCACAGATACGCAGTATTTT.

The genes are TRBV6-6 and TRBJ2-3, with D uncertain. The length of the CDR3 is 16 residues. Trimming stripped 6 bases from V and 9 bases from J, with 25 bases between. Germline V gene data show CDR1 as MNHNY and CDR2 as SVGAGI (reference sequence). The DNA for the CDR3 is TGTGCCAGCAGCCCGGTGGGCCCGCAAGAAAGACAAACGCAGTATTTT. This gives the protein CASSPVGPQERQTQYF.

A few counts support this clone. The chain's CDR3 is CASSVTGVGYEQYF. The CDR3 DNA reads as TGTGCCAGCAGTGTTACCGGAGTCGGCTACGAGCAGTACTTC. J is TRBJ2-7 and V is TRBV6-1; D gene ambiguous. Trimming took 4 bases from V and 3 from J, leaving 13 bases between them. This CDR3 has 14 amino acids. CDR1 is MNHNS, CDR2 SASEGT, per germline.

The chain couples TRBV29-1 to TRBJ2-5, with 11 nucleotides matching TRBD2. The J call may be in error: the DNA end matches TRBJ2-7 better. CDR3 length: 13 residues. CDR1 and CDR2 from the germline V gene are SQVTM and ANQGSEA. In DNA, the CDR3 is TGCAGCGTTTTAGCGGGAGGGTCCTACGAGCAGTACTTC. This encodes CSVLAGGSYEQYF.

This chain joins TRBV30 and TRBJ1-2, with D unresolved. The germline gives CDR1 GTSNPN, CDR2 SVGIG (reference sequence). V was clipped by 5 bases and J by 6 bases, with 10 bases between them. This CDR3 has 11 amino acids. The CDR3 is CAWGSWNGYTF. The CDR3 coding sequence is TGTGCCTGGGGATCCTGGAATGGCTACACCTTC.

This chain joins TRBV28 and TRBJ2-6, with a possible D match to TRBD1 (5 bases). The CDR3 sequence is 14 residues long. Per the germline V gene, CDR1 is MDHEN and CDR2 is SYDVKM. V gave up 2 bases and J gave up 5 bases, with 7 bases separating them. CDR3 loop: CASSLTGRANVLTF. CDR3 DNA sequence: TGTGCCAGCAGTTTAACAGGCAGGGCCAACGTCCTGACTTTC.

V usage is TRBV6-5 and J usage is TRBJ1-1; unclear D gene. The CDR3 consists of 11 residues. CDR1 and CDR2 from the germline V gene are MNHEY and SVGAGI. The germline V and J ends were trimmed by 8 bases and 5 bases, with 9 bases remaining between them. In DNA, the CDR3 is TGTGCCAGCCAGCTCGGGACTGAAGCTTTCTTT. This gives the protein CASQLGTEAFF.

The chain links TRBV6-6 to TRBJ1-1; 7 bases align to TRBD1. This CDR3 contains 14 residues. V trimming: 0 bases; J trimming: 6 bases; junction bases outside the gene matches: 4. Germline CDR1 MNHNY, CDR2 SVGAGI (reference sequence). The DNA for the CDR3 is TGTGCCAGCAGTTACTCGACAGGGTATCCTGAAGCTTTCTTT. Translating it yields CASSYSTGYPEAFF.

The V gene is TRBV7-2, the J gene TRBJ2-1, with TRBD2 matching over 7 bases. The J segment lost 4 bases and the V segment lost 1 base, leaving 4 bases of the junction unmatched. The CDR3 totals 15 residues. Germline V gene data show CDR1 as SGHTA and CDR2 as FQGNSA. The CDR3 loop reads CASSLGREEYNEQFF. The CDR3 region has the DNA TGTGCCAGCAGCTTAGGACGGGAGGAGTACAATGAGCAGTTCTTC.

This rearrangement joins TRBV19 to TRBJ2-6, with D perhaps TRBD1 or TRBD2 (5 bases each). V dropped 9 bases and J dropped 4 bases, with 19 bases sitting between them. The germline gives CDR1 LNHDA, CDR2 SQIVND (reference sequence). The CDR3 totals 16 residues. CDR3 DNA sequence: TGTGCCAGCGACACGCAAGGGACGTCCGGGGCCAACGTCCTGACTTTC. Protein sequence: CASDTQGTSGANVLTF.

The chain employs TRBV21-1 and TRBJ1-1; TRBD1, the table's D call, was not compared with the DNA. TRBV21-1 is a documented pseudogene. This CDR3 region has 21 residues. The CDR3 sequence is CASSKRLVGGQGIGLASEAFF. Here the CDR3 DNA reads TGTGCCAGCAGCAAAAGGTTAGTAGGGGGACAGGGGATTGGGTTGGCATCTGAAGCTTTCTTT.

The gene calls are TRBV27 and TRBJ2-2; either TRBD1 or TRBD2 may fit D (6 bases each). V was cut by 6 bases and J by 2 bases, with 13 bases left in between. Germline loops: CDR1 MNHEY, CDR2 SMNVEV (reference sequence). This CDR3 has 15 residues. CDR3 nucleotides: TGTGCCAGCAGCTGGGGGGCTCGCAACACCGGGGAGCTGTTTTTT. Encoded protein: CASSWGARNTGELFF.

The genes are TRBV19 and TRBJ2-7; 7 bases agree with TRBD2. Germline trimming cut 5 bases from V and 2 bases from J; bases unmatched to any gene: 6. There are 14 residues in the CDR3. The germline V gene has CDR1 LNHDA and CDR2 SQIVND (reference sequence). CDR3 region: CASSPGGPTYEQYF. The CDR3 nucleotides read TGTGCCAGTAGTCCGGGAGGACCCACCTACGAGCAGTACTTC.

V and J are TRBV27 and TRBJ1-4, with D maybe TRBD1 (6 bases). The CDR3 consists of 13 residues. The ends were cut back, 6 bases at V and 8 bases at J, with 13 bases in the middle. Germline-derived CDR1 and CDR2 are MNHEY and SMNVEV (reference sequence). CDR3 in amino acids: CASSRGPWEKLFF. DNA for the CDR3: TGTGCCAGCAGCCGGGGGCCTTGGGAAAAACTGTTTTTT. The complete variable domain, with remaining parts taken from reference TRBV27 and TRBJ1-4, reads EAQVTQNPRYLITVTGKKLTVTCSQNMNHEYMSWYRQDPGLGLRQIYYSMNVEVTDKGDVPEGYKVSRKEKRNFPLILESPSPNQTSLYFCASSRGPWEKLFFGSGTQLSVL.

The chain carries TRBV27 and TRBJ1-2, with D perhaps TRBD1 (5 bases). This CDR3 spans 15 amino acids. Trimming pared 3 bases from V and 3 bases from J, leaving 14 bases between. Looked up from germline, CDR1 is MNHEY and CDR2 is SMNVEV (reference sequence). The CDR3, as DNA: TGTGCCAGCAGTTTGTCTCGACGGGGGGACTATGGCTACACCTTC. Translated: CASSLSRRGDYGYTF.

The chain carries TRBV28 and TRBJ1-3; TRBD1 agrees at 7 bases. This CDR3 contains 17 residues. Germline-derived CDR1 and CDR2 are MDHEN and SYDVKM. The V gene end was trimmed by 5 bases and the J gene end by 0 bases; junction bases not matched to a gene: 10. The CDR3 loop reads CASSPPDRQYSGNTIYF. CDR3 coding DNA: TGTGCCAGCAGTCCACCGGACAGGCAATACTCTGGAAACACCATATATTTT.

V gene TRBV15 combines with J gene TRBJ1-2; tentatively, D is TRBD1 (5 bases). Germline V gives CDR1 LNHNV, CDR2 YYDKDF (reference sequence). V was clipped by 1 base and J by 8 bases, with 11 bases between them. The CDR3 spans 13 residues. Here the CDR3 DNA reads TGTGCCACCAGCAGAGGGCACGGGGGAGGCTACACCTTC. This gives the protein CATSRGHGGGYTF.